The present T cell receptor beta chain was sequenced within a study of blood T cell repertoires in COVID-19. Overall study: Sites across the United States, Italy and Spain contributed samples from acute and convalescent COVID-19. PBMCs, B-cell-depleted T cells, or T cells were the source of the cDNA or gDNA that made up the material.

Per the authors' pipeline: Reference gene primer amplification in the assay estimated nucleated cell counts. Using immunoSEQ multiplex PCR, the repertoire was profiled, and TCRdb retains in-frame clones only, with some absent. Clone size and V and J calls were adopted from that table, with D and trimming inferred from the DNA. The table shows fewer than 75,000 clones, with around 79% occurring only once. Unmatched junction bases numbered 5, after V lost 2 bases and J lost 10 bases. The CDR3 is 13 residues long. Per the germline V gene, CDR1 is MNHEY and CDR2 is SMNVEV (reference sequence). The sequenced sample was peripheral blood. The rearrangement links TRBV27 to TRBJ2-1, with 7 bases lining up with TRBD1. The receptor comes from a man between 60 and 75 years old with acute or convalescent COVID-19. DNA for the CDR3: TGTGCCAGCAGTTTAAAGGGGGCCACGGAGCAGTTCTTC. Translated, it gives CASSLKGATEQFF.